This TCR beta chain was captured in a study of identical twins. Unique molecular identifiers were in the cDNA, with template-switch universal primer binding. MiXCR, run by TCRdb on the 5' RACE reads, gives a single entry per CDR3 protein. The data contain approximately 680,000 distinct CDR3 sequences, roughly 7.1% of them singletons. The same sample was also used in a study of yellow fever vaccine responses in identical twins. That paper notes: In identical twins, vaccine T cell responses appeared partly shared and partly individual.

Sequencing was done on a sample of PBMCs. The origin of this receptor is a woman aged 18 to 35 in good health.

CDR3 DNA: TGCGCCAGCAGCCAAGGGGACGGGGGGCCCTATAATTCACCCCTCCACTTT. Translated, it gives CASSQGDGGPYNSPLHF. V gene TRBV4-1 combines with J gene TRBJ1-6; tentative D call: TRBD1 (6 bases). The length of the CDR3 is 17 residues. V was shortened by 1 base and J by 2 bases, with 12 bases between the two germline ends. Per germline, CDR1 MGHRA and CDR2 YSYEKL.